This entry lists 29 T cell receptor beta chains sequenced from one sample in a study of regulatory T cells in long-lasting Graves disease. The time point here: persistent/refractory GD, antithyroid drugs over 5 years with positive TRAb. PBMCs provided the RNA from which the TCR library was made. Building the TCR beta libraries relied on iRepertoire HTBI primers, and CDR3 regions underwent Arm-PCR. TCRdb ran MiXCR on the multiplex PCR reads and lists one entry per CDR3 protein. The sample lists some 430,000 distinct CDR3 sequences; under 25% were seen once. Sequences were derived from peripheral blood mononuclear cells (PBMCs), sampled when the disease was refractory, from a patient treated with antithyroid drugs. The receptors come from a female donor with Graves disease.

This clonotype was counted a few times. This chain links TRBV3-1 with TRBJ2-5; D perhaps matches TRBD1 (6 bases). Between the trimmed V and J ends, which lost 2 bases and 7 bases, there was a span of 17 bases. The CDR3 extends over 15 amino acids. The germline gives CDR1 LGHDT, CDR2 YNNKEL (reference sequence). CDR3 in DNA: TGTGCCAGCAGCCAAACAGGGTCGGAGTTCGGGACCCAGTACTTC. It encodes CASSQTGSEFGTQYF.

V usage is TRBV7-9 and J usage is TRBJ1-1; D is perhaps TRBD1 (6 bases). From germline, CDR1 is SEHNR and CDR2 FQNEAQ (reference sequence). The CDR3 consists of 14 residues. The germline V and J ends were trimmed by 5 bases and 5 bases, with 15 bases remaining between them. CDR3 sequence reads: CASSPKGEGTEAFF. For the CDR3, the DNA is TGTGCCAGCAGCCCTAAGGGGGAGGGGACTGAAGCTTTCTTT.

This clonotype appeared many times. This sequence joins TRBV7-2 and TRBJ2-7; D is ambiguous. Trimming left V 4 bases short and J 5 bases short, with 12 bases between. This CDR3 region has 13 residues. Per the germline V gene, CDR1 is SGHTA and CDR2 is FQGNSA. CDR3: CASSSLSGHEQYF. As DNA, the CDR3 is TGTGCCAGCAGCTCCCTTTCTGGGCACGAGCAGTACTTC. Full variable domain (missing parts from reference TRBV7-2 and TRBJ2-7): GAGVSQSPSNKVTEKGKDVELRCDPISGHTALYWYRQSLGQGLEFLIYFQGNSAPDKSGLPSDRFSAERTGGSVSTLTIQRTQQEDSAVYLCASSSLSGHEQYFGPGTRLTVT.

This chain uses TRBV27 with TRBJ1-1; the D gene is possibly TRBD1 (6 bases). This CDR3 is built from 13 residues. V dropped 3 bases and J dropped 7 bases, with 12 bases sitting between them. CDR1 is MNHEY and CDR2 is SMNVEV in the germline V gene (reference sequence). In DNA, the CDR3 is TGTGCCAGCAGTTTCCAATTACAGGGTGAAGCTTTCTTT. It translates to CASSFQLQGEAFF.

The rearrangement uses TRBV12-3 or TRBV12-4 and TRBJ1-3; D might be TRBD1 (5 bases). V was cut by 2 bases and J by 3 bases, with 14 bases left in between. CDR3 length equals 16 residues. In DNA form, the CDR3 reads TGTGCCAGCAGTTTAAGGGGCGGGGGAGGTGGAAACACCATATATTTT. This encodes CASSLRGGGGGNTIYF.

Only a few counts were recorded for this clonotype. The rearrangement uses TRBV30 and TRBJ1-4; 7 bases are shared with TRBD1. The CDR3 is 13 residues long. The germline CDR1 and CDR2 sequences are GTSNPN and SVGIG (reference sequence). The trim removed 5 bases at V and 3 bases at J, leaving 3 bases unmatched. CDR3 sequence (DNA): TGTGCCTGGGACAGGGTGGCTAATGAAAAACTGTTTTTT. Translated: CAWDRVANEKLFF.

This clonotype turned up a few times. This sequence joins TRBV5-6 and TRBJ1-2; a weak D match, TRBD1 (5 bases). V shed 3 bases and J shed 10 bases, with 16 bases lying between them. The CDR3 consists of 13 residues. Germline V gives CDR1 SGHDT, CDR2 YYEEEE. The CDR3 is CASSWTSGTSYTF. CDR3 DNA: TGTGCCAGCAGCTGGACCTCCGGGACTTCCTACACCTTC.

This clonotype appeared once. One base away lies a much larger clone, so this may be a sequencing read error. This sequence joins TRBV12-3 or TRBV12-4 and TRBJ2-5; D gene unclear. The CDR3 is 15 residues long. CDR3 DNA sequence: TGTGCCAGCAGTCGCCCTTGGACGATCCAAGAGACCCTGTACTTC. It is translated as CASSRPWTIQETLYF.

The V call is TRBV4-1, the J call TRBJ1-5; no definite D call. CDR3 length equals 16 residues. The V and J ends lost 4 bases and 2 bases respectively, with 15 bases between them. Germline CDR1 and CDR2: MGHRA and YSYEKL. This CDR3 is CASSPQLQSGNQPQHF. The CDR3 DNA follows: TGCGCCAGCAGCCCACAGCTACAGTCTGGCAATCAGCCCCAGCATTTT.

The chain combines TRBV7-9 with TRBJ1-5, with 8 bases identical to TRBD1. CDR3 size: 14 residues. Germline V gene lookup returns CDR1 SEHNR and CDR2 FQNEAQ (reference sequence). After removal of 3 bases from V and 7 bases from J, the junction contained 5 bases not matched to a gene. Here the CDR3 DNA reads TGTGCCAGCAGCTTGGGACAGGCTTTGCAGCCCCAGCATTTT. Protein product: CASSLGQALQPQHF.

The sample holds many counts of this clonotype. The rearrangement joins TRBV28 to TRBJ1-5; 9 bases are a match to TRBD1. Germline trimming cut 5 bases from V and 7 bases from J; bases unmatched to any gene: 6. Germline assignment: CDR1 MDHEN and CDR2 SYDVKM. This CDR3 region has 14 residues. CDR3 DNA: TGTGCCAGCAGTCCCCGGACAGGGGCGCAGCCCCAGCATTTT. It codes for CASSPRTGAQPQHF. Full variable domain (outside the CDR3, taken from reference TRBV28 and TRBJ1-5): DVKVTQSSRYLVKRTGEKVFLECVQDMDHENMFWYRQDPGLGLRLIYFSYDVKMKEKGDIPEGYSVSREKKERFSLILESASTNQTSMYLCASSPRTGAQPQHFGDGTRLSIL.

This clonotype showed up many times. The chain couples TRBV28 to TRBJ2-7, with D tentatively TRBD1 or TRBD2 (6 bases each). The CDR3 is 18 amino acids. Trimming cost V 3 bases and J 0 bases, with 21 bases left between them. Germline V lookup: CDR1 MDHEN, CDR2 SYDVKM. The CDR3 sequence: CASSLVSEGGSPSYEQYF. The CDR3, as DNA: TGTGCCAGCAGTTTGGTATCGGAGGGGGGTTCCCCCTCCTACGAGCAGTACTTC.

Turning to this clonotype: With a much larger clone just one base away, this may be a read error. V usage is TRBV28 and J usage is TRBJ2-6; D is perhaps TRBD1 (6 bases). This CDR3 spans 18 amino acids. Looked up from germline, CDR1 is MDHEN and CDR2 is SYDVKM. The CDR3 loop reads CASSSGVLTGSGANVPTF. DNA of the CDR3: TGTGCCAGCAGTTCCGGGGTCCTTACAGGGTCTGGGGCCAACGTCCCGACTTTC.

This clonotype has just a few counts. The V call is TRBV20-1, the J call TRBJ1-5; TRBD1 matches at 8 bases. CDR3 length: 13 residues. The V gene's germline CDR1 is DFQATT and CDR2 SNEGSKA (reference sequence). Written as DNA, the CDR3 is TGCAGCTCCGGGACAGGACTCAATCAGCCCCAGCATTTT. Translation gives CSSGTGLNQPQHF.

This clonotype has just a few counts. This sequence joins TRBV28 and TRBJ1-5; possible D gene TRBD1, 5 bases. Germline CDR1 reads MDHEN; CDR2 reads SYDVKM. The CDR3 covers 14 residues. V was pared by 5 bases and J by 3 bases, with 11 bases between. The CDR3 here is CASSGRVPNQPQHF. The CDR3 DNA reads TGTGCCAGCAGTGGCAGGGTCCCCAATCAGCCCCAGCATTTT. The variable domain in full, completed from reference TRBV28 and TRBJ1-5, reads DVKVTQSSRYLVKRTGEKVFLECVQDMDHENMFWYRQDPGLGLRLIYFSYDVKMKEKGDIPEGYSVSREKKERFSLILESASTNQTSMYLCASSGRVPNQPQHFGDGTRLSIL.

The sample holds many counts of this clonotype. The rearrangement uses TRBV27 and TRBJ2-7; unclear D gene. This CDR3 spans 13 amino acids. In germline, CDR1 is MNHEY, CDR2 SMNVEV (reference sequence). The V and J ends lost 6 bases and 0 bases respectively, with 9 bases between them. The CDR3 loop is CASSVRVSYEQYF. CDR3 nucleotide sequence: TGTGCCAGCAGCGTCCGTGTCTCCTACGAGCAGTACTTC.

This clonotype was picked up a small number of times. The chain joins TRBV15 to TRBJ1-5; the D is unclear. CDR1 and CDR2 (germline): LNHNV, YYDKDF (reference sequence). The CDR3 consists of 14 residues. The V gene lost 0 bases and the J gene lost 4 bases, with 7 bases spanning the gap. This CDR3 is CATSREVRNQPQHF. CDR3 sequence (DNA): TGTGCCACCAGCAGAGAGGTGCGAAATCAGCCCCAGCATTTT.

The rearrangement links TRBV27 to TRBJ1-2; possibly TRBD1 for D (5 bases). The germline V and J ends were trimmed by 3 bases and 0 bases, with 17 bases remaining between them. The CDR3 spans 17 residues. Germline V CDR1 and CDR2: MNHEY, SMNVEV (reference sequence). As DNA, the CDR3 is TGTGCCAGCAGTTTCCTAAGGCCGGGGGGTTCTAACTATGGCTACACCTTC. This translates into CASSFLRPGGSNYGYTF.

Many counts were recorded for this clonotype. The CDR3, as DNA: TGTGCCAGCAGGAAATCCGGGACAGGGGGTGGCGAGCAGTACTTC. Protein sequence: CASRKSGTGGGEQYF. The V and J genes are TRBV28 and TRBJ2-7; 11 nucleotides match TRBD1. V lost 6 bases, J lost 6 bases, and 10 bases stayed unmatched. In germline, CDR1 is MDHEN, CDR2 SYDVKM. CDR3 length: 15 residues.

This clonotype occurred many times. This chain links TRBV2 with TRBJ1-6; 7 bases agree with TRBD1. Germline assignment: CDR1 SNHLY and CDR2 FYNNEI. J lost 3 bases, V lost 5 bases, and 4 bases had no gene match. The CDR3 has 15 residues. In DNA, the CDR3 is TGTGCCAGCAGTACAGGGGCTAGCTATAATTCACCCCTCCACTTT. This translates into CASSTGASYNSPLHF.

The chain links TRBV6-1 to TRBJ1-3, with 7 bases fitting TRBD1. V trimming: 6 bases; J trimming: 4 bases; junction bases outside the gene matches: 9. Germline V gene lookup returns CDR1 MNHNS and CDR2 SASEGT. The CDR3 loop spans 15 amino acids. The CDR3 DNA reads TGTGCCAGCAGACCCGCCGGGACAGCCGGAAACACCATATATTTT. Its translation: CASRPAGTAGNTIYF.

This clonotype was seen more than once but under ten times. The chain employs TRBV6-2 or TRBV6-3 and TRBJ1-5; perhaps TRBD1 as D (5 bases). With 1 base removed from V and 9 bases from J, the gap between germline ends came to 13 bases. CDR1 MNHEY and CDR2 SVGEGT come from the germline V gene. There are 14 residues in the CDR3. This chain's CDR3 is CASSYWGGCGPQHF. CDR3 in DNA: TGTGCCAGCAGTTACTGGGGCGGGTGTGGGCCCCAGCATTTT.

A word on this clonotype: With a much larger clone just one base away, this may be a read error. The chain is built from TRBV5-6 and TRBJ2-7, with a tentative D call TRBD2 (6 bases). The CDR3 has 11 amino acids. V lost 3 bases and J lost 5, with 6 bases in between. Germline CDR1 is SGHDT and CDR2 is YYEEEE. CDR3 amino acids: CASSWGDEQYF. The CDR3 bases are TGTGCCAGCAGCTGGGGGGACGAGCAGTACTTC. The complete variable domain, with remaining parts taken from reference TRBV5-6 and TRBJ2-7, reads DAGVTQSPTHLIKTRGQQVTLRCSPKSGHDTVSWYQQALGQGPQFIFQYYEEEERQRGNFPDRFSGHQFPNYSSELNVNALLLGDSALYLCASSWGDEQYFGPGTRLTVT.

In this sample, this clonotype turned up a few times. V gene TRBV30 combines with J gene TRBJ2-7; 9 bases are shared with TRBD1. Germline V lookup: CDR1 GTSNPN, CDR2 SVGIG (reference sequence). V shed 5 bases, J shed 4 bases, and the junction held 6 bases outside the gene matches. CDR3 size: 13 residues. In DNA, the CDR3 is TGTGCCTGGCGGACAGGGGTCGGATACGAGCAGTACTTC. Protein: CAWRTGVGYEQYF.

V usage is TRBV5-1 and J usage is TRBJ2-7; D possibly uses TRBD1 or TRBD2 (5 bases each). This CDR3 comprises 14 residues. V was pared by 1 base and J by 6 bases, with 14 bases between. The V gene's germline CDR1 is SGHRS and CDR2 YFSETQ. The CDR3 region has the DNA TGCGCCAGCAGCTTGACGGGGACCTCCGGCGAGCAGTACTTC. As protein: CASSLTGTSGEQYF.

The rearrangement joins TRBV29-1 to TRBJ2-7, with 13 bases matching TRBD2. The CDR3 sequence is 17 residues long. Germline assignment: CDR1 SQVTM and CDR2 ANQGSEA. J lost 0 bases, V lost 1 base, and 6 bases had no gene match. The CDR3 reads CSVEVRGTSGNSYEQYF. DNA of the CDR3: TGCAGCGTTGAAGTCCGAGGGACTAGCGGGAACTCCTACGAGCAGTACTTC.

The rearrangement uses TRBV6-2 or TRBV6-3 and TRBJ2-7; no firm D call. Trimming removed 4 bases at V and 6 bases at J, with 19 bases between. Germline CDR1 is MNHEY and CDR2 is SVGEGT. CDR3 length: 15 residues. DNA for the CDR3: TGTGCCAGCAGTTTGATCGCTAGTACGGTCAGCGAGCAGTACTTC. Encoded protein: CASSLIASTVSEQYF.

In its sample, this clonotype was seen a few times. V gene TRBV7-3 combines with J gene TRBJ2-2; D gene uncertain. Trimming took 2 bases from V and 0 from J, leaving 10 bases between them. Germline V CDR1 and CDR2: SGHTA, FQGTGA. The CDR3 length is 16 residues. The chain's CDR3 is CASSLLATSNTGELFF. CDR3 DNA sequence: TGTGCCAGCAGCTTACTTGCCACCTCGAACACCGGGGAGCTGTTTTTT.

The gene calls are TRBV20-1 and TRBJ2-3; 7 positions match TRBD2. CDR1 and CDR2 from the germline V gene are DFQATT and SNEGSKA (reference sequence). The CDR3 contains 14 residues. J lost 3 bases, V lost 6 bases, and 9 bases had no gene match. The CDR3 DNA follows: TGCAGTGCGCCGGAGGGAGGGAGGACAGATACGCAGTATTTT. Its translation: CSAPEGGRTDTQYF.